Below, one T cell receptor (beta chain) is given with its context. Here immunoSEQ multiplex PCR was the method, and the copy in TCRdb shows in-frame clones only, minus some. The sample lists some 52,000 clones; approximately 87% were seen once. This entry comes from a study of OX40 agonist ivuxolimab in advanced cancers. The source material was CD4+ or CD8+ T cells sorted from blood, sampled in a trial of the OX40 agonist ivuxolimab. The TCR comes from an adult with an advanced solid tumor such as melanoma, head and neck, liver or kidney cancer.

This CDR3 reads CASRQTDNYGYTF. DNA for the CDR3: TGTGCCAGCCGACAGACGGATAACTATGGCTACACCTTC. V gene TRBV19 combines with J gene TRBJ1-2, with D possibly being TRBD1 (5 bases). Trimming pared 9 bases from V and 1 base from J, leaving 12 bases between. CDR1 is LNHDA and CDR2 is SQIVND in the germline V gene (reference sequence). CDR3 length: 13 amino acids.